This record concerns one T cell receptor (beta chain) sequence. Its target is unknown. Germline-derived CDR1 and CDR2 are SGHVS and FQNEAQ. The V gene lost 3 bases and the J gene lost 0 bases, with 14 bases spanning the gap. The length of the CDR3 is 17 residues. The data were obtained in a study of CD8+ T cells in alopecia areata. Turning to the study itself: Treated patients swallowed 5 to 10 mg of oral tofacitinib twice daily. Study-level points and caveats: Clonality exceeded that of normal scalp in lesional scalp, most notably in alopecia totalis/universalis.

Both peripheral blood and punch biopsies of lesional scalp skin were obtained from patients who had alopecia areata. Sorting of PBMCs yielded the CD4+ and CD8+ T cells. RNA, once extracted, was reverse transcribed into cDNA for use as the sequencing template. Clones were read by immunoSEQ multiplex PCR, and TCRdb kept only the in-frame ones, dropping some. The repertoire holds approximately 180,000 clones, with 67% as singletons. The clonotype was recovered from a human donor with alopecia areata. The sequenced sample was CD8+ T cells sorted from blood, obtained at week 0. The chain joins TRBV7-8 to TRBJ1-4, with D maybe TRBD1 (5 bases). CDR3 sequence: CASSFVPGRPTNEKLFF. CDR3 DNA sequence: TGTGCCAGCAGCTTCGTTCCGGGACGGCCAACTAATGAAAAACTGTTTTTT.